The table lists the clone carrying this T cell receptor beta chain with a few counts. Its antigen remains unidentified. V was clipped by 4 bases and J by 5 bases; unmatched bases: 8. CDR3 length equals 14 residues. Germline CDR1 is MDHEN and CDR2 is SYDVKM. Samples each yielded at least 5.5 micrograms of total RNA. Sample-barcoded 5' priming and a J-beta primer mix drove a second PCR of 7 to 11 cycles. A single record per CDR3 protein comes from TCRdb applying MiXCR to the 5' RACE reads. Here the sample spans 1.5 million or so distinct CDR3 sequences, approximately 39% being singletons. The sample belongs to a study of blood T cells in healthy people across ages. Study results and caveats: Naive T cell percentage showed a strong correlation with the diversity of TCR beta.

The receptor was derived from a woman between 18 and 29 years old in good health. Sequencing was performed on blood. This sequence joins TRBV28 and TRBJ2-7; TRBD1 agrees at 7 bases. The CDR3 loop reads CASSSYRGFDEQYF. DNA for the CDR3: TGTGCCAGCAGTTCGTACAGGGGTTTCGACGAGCAGTACTTC.